This TCR beta chain is drawn from a study of T cell responses to AZD1222 COVID-19 vaccine. Per the germline V gene, CDR1 is SGHVS and CDR2 is FQNEAQ. The CDR3 loop spans 17 amino acids. The ends were cut back, 5 bases at V and 0 bases at J, with 16 bases in the middle. A remark on this clone: The antigen is not known.

TCRdb's copy holds only in-frame clones and misses some; the assay was immunoSEQ multiplex PCR. The data show around 80,000 clones, less than 95% seen once. Study results and limitations: Close to half of spike-specific TCRs reportedly recognize unmutated variant regions. Repertoire collection took place solely once the T cell response had peaked.

This TCR derives from an adult who received the AZD1222 COVID-19 vaccine. The chain joins TRBV7-8 to TRBJ2-2; D remains unclear. The sample here was peripheral blood, taken 28 days after the second AZD1222 dose. The CDR3 DNA reads as TGTGCCAGCAGCCCACCTCCGGGCGTAACGAACACCGGGGAGCTGTTTTTT. Its protein product is CASSPPPGVTNTGELFF. The full variable domain, completed using reference TRBV7-8 and TRBJ2-2, is GAGVSQSPRYKVAKRGQDVALRCDPISGHVSLFWYQQALGQGPEFLTYFQNEAQLDKSGLPSDRFFAERPEGSVSTLKIQRTQQEDSAVYLCASSPPPGVTNTGELFFGEGSRLTVL.